This TCR beta chain was found in a study of blood T cell repertoires in COVID-19. Study details: There were acute and convalescent COVID-19 samples, and they came from the United States, Italy and Spain.

This clone was seen at least ten times. The CDR3 runs to 13 residues. V was pared by 5 bases and J by 5 bases, with 12 bases between. Germline loops: CDR1 LGHDT, CDR2 YNNKEL (reference sequence). Per the study methods: Reference gene primer amplification gave nucleated cell count estimates. Measured with immunoSEQ multiplex PCR; TCRdb has only the in-frame clones, and not every one. V and J calls and clone size are as listed in that table; D and trimming were resolved from the DNA. Among approximately 320,000 clones, approximately 89% were seen once, and the ten largest hold around 10%. The chain recombines TRBV3-1 (or the pseudogene TRBV3-2) with TRBJ2-5; D is undetermined. This TCR was sampled from a woman in her twenties or thirties with COVID-19, enrolled during active disease. The sample consisted of peripheral blood. The CDR3 sequence: CASSILSPETQYF. CDR3 DNA: TGTGCCAGCAGCATACTGTCCCCGGAGACCCAGTACTTC.